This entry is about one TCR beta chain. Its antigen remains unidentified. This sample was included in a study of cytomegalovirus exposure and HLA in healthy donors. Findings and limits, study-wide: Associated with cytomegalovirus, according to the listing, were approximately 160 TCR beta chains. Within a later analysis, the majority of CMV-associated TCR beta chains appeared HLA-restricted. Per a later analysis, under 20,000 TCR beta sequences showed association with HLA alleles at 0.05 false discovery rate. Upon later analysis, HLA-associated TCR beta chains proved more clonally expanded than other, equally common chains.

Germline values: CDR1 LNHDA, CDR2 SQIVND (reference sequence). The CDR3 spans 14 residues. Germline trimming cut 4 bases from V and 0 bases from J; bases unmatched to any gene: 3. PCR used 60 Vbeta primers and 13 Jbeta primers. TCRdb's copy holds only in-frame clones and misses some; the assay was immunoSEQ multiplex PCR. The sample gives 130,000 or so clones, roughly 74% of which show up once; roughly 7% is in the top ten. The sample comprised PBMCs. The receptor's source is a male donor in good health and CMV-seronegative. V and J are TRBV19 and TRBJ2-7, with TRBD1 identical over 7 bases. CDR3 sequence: CASSKTGSSYEQYF. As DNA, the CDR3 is TGTGCCAGTAGTAAGACAGGGAGCTCCTACGAGCAGTACTTC.